The 30 T cell receptor beta chains below come from one sample, sequenced in a study of beta chain features in type 1 diabetes. Expressed TCRB transcripts were sequenced because the isolated RNA had all been reverse transcribed beforehand. Sequenced by immunoSEQ multiplex PCR; TCRdb stores in-frame clones only, minus some. The repertoire holds fewer than 350,000 clones, with about 18% as singletons. Sequenced sample: naive CD4+ T cells from blood. All receptors come from a woman younger than 35 in good health.

This clone was observed a handful of times. The chain uses TRBV4-3 and TRBJ2-2; D might be TRBD2 (6 bases). Germline V lookup: CDR1 LGHNA, CDR2 YSLEER. CDR3 length equals 10 residues. CDR3 loop: CDLEGGELFF. The CDR3 DNA reads TGCGACCTGGAGGGCGGGGAGCTGTTTTTT.

The rearrangement joins TRBV5-4 to TRBJ2-7; 12 bases align to TRBD2. The junction had 7 bases not matched to a gene; V was cut back by 5 bases and J by 4 bases. Germline V gene sequence: CDR1 SGHNT, CDR2 YYREEE (reference sequence). The CDR3 is 15 residues long. CDR3 region: CASRARTSGEYEQYF. CDR3 in DNA: TGTGCCAGCAGGGCTAGGACTAGCGGGGAGTACGAGCAGTACTTC. Drawing the rest from reference TRBV5-4 and TRBJ2-7, the complete variable domain is ETGVTQSPTHLIKTRGQQVTLRCSSQSGHNTVSWYQQALGQGPQFIFQYYREEENGRGNFPPRFSGLQFPNYSSELNVNALELDDSALYLCASRARTSGEYEQYFGPGTRLTVT.

The rearrangement uses TRBV5-4 and TRBJ1-2; the match to TRBD1 covers 10 bases. The V gene end was trimmed by 5 bases and the J gene end by 8 bases; junction bases not matched to a gene: 9. CDR1 and CDR2 from the germline V gene are SGHNT and YYREEE (reference sequence). CDR3 length equals 14 residues. The CDR3 protein is CASRNRDRGEGYTF. The CDR3 coding sequence is TGTGCCAGCAGGAACCGGGACAGGGGCGAAGGCTACACCTTC.

This clone was seen a handful of times. The chain has TRBV29-1 and TRBJ1-1; 7 bases fit TRBD1. CDR1 is SQVTM and CDR2 is ANQGSEA in the germline V gene. The ends lost 3 bases at V and 1 base at J; junction bases unmatched: 8. This CDR3 is built from 15 residues. This CDR3 reads CSVDGDSRSNTEAFF. The CDR3 nucleotides are TGCAGCGTTGATGGGGACAGTAGGTCGAACACTGAAGCTTTCTTT.

The chain joins TRBV2 to TRBJ1-3, with a possible D match to TRBD1 (6 bases). This CDR3 comprises 14 residues. Germline V lookup: CDR1 SNHLY, CDR2 FYNNEI. V lost 8 bases, J lost 0 bases, and 11 bases lay in between. This CDR3 is CASHTGNSGNTIYF. Here the CDR3 DNA reads TGTGCCAGCCATACAGGGAACTCTGGAAACACCATATATTTT.

The genes are TRBV7-9 and TRBJ2-5; D possibly corresponds to TRBD2 (6 bases). CDR1 SEHNR and CDR2 FQNEAQ come from the germline V gene (reference sequence). V lost 5 bases and J lost 5, with 21 bases in between. The CDR3 is 16 amino acids. CDR3 DNA: TGTGCCAGCAGCCAAAACCGGGAGCTTTCCATGGAGACCCAGTACTTC. The encoded protein is CASSQNRELSMETQYF.

This clone occurred a few times. The gene calls are TRBV5-1 and TRBJ1-5; tentatively, D is TRBD1 (5 bases). The V end was cut by 0 bases, the J end by 3 bases, with 7 bases between. Germline V gene sequence: CDR1 SGHRS, CDR2 YFSETQ. The CDR3 length is 14 residues. In nucleotides, the CDR3 is TGCGCCAGCAGCTTGGGACAGTCCAATCAGCCCCAGCATTTT. This gives the protein CASSLGQSNQPQHF.

This clone appeared a few times. V and J are TRBV13 and TRBJ1-2; the D gene is possibly TRBD1 (5 bases). The germline V and J ends were trimmed by 6 bases and 2 bases, with 13 bases remaining between them. Per the germline V gene, CDR1 is PRHDT and CDR2 is FYEKMQ (reference sequence). This CDR3 is built from 14 residues. For the CDR3, the DNA is TGTGCCAGCAGGGTCGCCGGACAAAACTATGGCTACACCTTC. Protein product: CASRVAGQNYGYTF.

V and J are TRBV11-2 and TRBJ2-7; 10 nucleotides align to TRBD1. CDR1 and CDR2 (germline): SGHAT, FQNNGV. Losses at the gene ends were 5 bases for V and 3 bases for J; bases not matched to a gene: 4. The CDR3 loop spans 14 amino acids. For the CDR3, the DNA is TGTGCCAGCAGCCCGGGACAGGGGAACTACGAGCAGTACTTC. Amino acids: CASSPGQGNYEQYF.

The chain is built from TRBV27 and TRBJ2-3; D is ambiguous. The V end was cut by 6 bases, the J end by 4 bases, with 14 bases between. CDR1 is MNHEY, CDR2 SMNVEV, per germline (reference sequence). CDR3 length: 14 amino acids. In DNA form, the CDR3 reads TGTGCCAGCAGAAGCGCCGTGGCCCCAGATACGCAGTATTTT. As protein: CASRSAVAPDTQYF.

In nucleotides, the CDR3 is TGTGCCAGCATGGCGGGGGGGAACTCCTACGAGCAGTACTTC. As protein: CASMAGGNSYEQYF. The gene calls are TRBV2 and TRBJ2-7; 9 nucleotides agree with TRBD2. Per the germline V gene, CDR1 is SNHLY and CDR2 is FYNNEI. The CDR3 runs 14 residues. V gave up 7 bases and J gave up 0 bases; unmatched junction bases: 4.

V gene TRBV30 combines with J gene TRBJ1-5, with unresolved D. The germline V gene encodes CDR1 GTSNPN and CDR2 SVGIG (reference sequence). The CDR3 runs 14 residues. V was cut by 0 bases and J by 9 bases, with 15 bases left in between. CDR3 bases: TGTGCCTGGAGTGTTGACCTGCATCGAGGGCCCCAGCATTTT. Translating it yields CAWSVDLHRGPQHF. Combining the CDR3 with reference TRBV30 and TRBJ1-5 gives the whole variable domain SQTIHQWPATLVQPVGSPLSLECTVEGTSNPNLYWYRQAAGRGLQLLFYSVGIGQISSEVPQNLSASRPQDRQFILSSKKLLLSDSGFYLCAWSVDLHRGPQHFGDGTRLSIL.

This clone was counted only a few times. CDR3 nucleotide sequence: TGTGCCAGCAGCAGGGGGCCGCCCAGCTCCTACAATGAGCAGTTCTTC. It encodes CASSRGPPSSYNEQFF. The rearrangement links TRBV7-2 to TRBJ2-1, with 7 bases matching TRBD1. The CDR3 is 16 residues long. Germline V gene sequence: CDR1 SGHTA, CDR2 FQGNSA. J lost 0 bases, V lost 5 bases, and 7 bases had no gene match.

This clone was seen only a few times. This chain joins TRBV4-1 and TRBJ1-2, with D possibly being TRBD1 (6 bases). The CDR3 spans 15 residues. The germline V gene has CDR1 MGHRA and CDR2 YSYEKL. The V and J ends lost 1 base and 0 bases respectively, with 9 bases between them. The CDR3 DNA sequence: TGCGCCAGCAGCCAAGGACAGGACTCTAACTATGGCTACACCTTC. It codes for CASSQGQDSNYGYTF.

This clone appeared a single time. The chain recombines TRBV5-1 with TRBJ1-1; 7 bases map to TRBD1. The CDR3 loop spans 12 amino acids. J was trimmed by 5 bases and V by 3 bases; bases with no gene match: 1. Germline V gene lookup returns CDR1 SGHRS and CDR2 YFSETQ. The CDR3 sequence is CASSSDRTEAFF. DNA of the CDR3: TGCGCCAGCAGCTCGGACAGGACTGAAGCTTTCTTT.

This clone has more than one count but fewer than ten. V is TRBV7-8 and J is TRBJ2-1, with a tentative D call TRBD2 (6 bases). The V and J ends lost 2 bases and 16 bases respectively, with 18 bases between them. The CDR3 loop spans 13 amino acids. From germline, CDR1 is SGHVS and CDR2 FQNEAQ. As DNA, the CDR3 is TGTGCCAGCAGCTTAATAGGAGGGCCTAGCCGATTCTTC. This translates into CASSLIGGPSRFF.

This chain connects TRBV5-1 to TRBJ1-2, with D perhaps matching TRBD1 (5 bases). The germline CDR1 and CDR2 sequences are SGHRS and YFSETQ. This CDR3 spans 13 amino acids. V was clipped by 5 bases and J by 6 bases, with 14 bases between them. CDR3 sequence: CASSSGVSDGYTF. The CDR3 DNA reads as TGCGCCAGCAGTTCGGGGGTTTCGGATGGCTACACCTTC.

This clone has a handful of counts. This chain connects TRBV7-2 to TRBJ2-3; the match to TRBD2 covers 8 bases. V lost 5 bases, J lost 4 bases, and 2 bases stayed unmatched. The germline V gene encodes CDR1 SGHTA and CDR2 FQGNSA. The CDR3 has 13 residues. Here the CDR3 reads CASSQGLADTQYF. The CDR3 nucleotides are TGTGCCAGCAGCCAGGGACTAGCAGATACGCAGTATTTT.

This clone was picked up a small number of times. This rearrangement joins TRBV29-1 to TRBJ1-1; 8 positions agree with TRBD1. The CDR3 length is 13 residues. Germline V CDR1 and CDR2: SQVTM, ANQGSEA. The V and J ends lost 7 bases and 3 bases, in that order; junction bases with no gene match: 7. In DNA, the CDR3 is TGCAGCGCCCCGGGACAGGACGACACTGAAGCTTTCTTT. As protein: CSAPGQDDTEAFF. The variable domain in full, with the rest retrieved from reference TRBV29-1 and TRBJ1-1, is SAVISQKPSRDICQRGTSLTIQCQVDSQVTMMFWYRQQPGQSLTLIATANQGSEATYESGFVIDKFPISRPNLTFSTLTVSNMSPEDSSIYLCSAPGQDDTEAFFGQGTRLTVV.

This clone showed up just a few times. This chain joins TRBV7-2 and TRBJ2-3, with 12 bases identical to TRBD2. CDR1 and CDR2 (germline): SGHTA, FQGNSA. CDR3 length equals 15 residues. The ends lost 5 bases at V and 6 bases at J; junction bases unmatched: 6. The CDR3 DNA reads as TGTGCCAGCAGCCGGACTAGCGGGGATGCGGATACGCAGTATTTT. The encoded protein is CASSRTSGDADTQYF.

The chain recombines TRBV18 with TRBJ2-7, with 9 bases aligning to TRBD1. The length of the CDR3 is 14 residues. V was pared by 2 bases and J by 6 bases, with 5 bases of the junction left unmatched. Germline assignment: CDR1 KGHSH and CDR2 LQKENI. The chain's CDR3 is CASSPGGQGTEQYF. DNA for the CDR3: TGTGCCAGCTCACCAGGGGGACAGGGCACCGAGCAGTACTTC.

The table lists this clone with a few counts. The chain has TRBV7-3 and TRBJ2-1, with 9 bases lining up with TRBD2. The CDR3 is 15 amino acids. V gave up 5 bases and J gave up 4 bases; unmatched junction bases: 6. CDR1 and CDR2 from the germline V gene are SGHTA and FQGTGA. CDR3 sequence (DNA): TGTGCCAGCAGCCCCTCAGCGGGGGGTTACAATGAGCAGTTCTTC. Translation: CASSPSAGGYNEQFF.

The chain recombines TRBV6-1 with TRBJ2-7, with D hard to call. In germline, CDR1 is MNHNS, CDR2 SASEGT. This CDR3 region has 14 residues. Trimming left V 4 bases short and J 2 bases short, with 12 bases between. This chain's CDR3 is CASSVWQRTYEQYF. In nucleotides, the CDR3 is TGTGCCAGCAGTGTGTGGCAGAGGACCTACGAGCAGTACTTC.

The chain combines TRBV7-9 with TRBJ2-1, with D possibly matching TRBD1 (6 bases). This CDR3 region has 13 residues. Per germline, CDR1 SEHNR and CDR2 FQNEAQ (reference sequence). The CDR3 here is CVSSGQAYNEQFF. CDR3 sequence (DNA): TGTGTCTCTTCGGGACAAGCTTACAATGAGCAGTTCTTC. Variable domain in full (rest from reference TRBV7-9 and TRBJ2-1): DTGVSQNPRHKITKRGQNVTFRCDPISEHNRLYWYRQTLGQGPEFLTYFQNEAQLEKSRLLSDRFSAERPKGSFSTLEIQRTEQGDSAMYLCVSSGQAYNEQFFGPGTRLTVL.

This clone was picked up a small number of times. V usage is TRBV7-6 and J usage is TRBJ2-1; 8 bases are shared with TRBD1. Trimming at V came to 1 base and at J to 7 bases, leaving 9 bases not matched to a gene. The germline CDR1 and CDR2 sequences are SGHVS and FNYEAQ. The CDR3 loop spans 16 amino acids. CDR3 amino acids: CASSLGWTGSRNEQFF. CDR3 nucleotide sequence: TGTGCCAGCAGCTTAGGTTGGACAGGGTCAAGGAATGAGCAGTTCTTC.

This clone was seen a handful of times. The chain couples TRBV30 to TRBJ1-2; D possibly corresponds to TRBD1 (6 bases). Looked up from germline, CDR1 is GTSNPN and CDR2 is SVGIG (reference sequence). This CDR3 region has 13 residues. V was shortened by 4 bases and J by 8 bases, with 17 bases between the two germline ends. The CDR3 protein is CAWKGQGKEGYTF. The DNA for the CDR3 is TGTGCCTGGAAGGGTCAGGGGAAGGAGGGCTACACCTTC.

This clone was picked up a small number of times. The chain employs TRBV12-5 and TRBJ2-6; D is unresolved. From germline, CDR1 is LGHNT and CDR2 FRNRAP. Deletions cut 7 bases from V and 0 bases from J, with 4 bases between. The CDR3 loop spans 13 amino acids. The CDR3 DNA sequence: TGTGCTAGTGTCTACTCTGGGGCCAACGTCCTGACTTTC. Its protein is CASVYSGANVLTF. Looking up the rest from reference TRBV12-5 and TRBJ2-6 gives the full variable domain: DARVTQTPRHKVTEMGQEVTMRCQPILGHNTVFWYRQTMMQGLELLAYFRNRAPLDDSGMPKDRFSAEMPDATLATLKIQPSEPRDSAVYFCASVYSGANVLTFGAGSRLTVL.

The chain employs TRBV10-3 and TRBJ2-1; no reliable D call. The length of the CDR3 is 16 residues. The germline V and J ends were trimmed by 3 bases and 7 bases, with 19 bases remaining between them. Germline V CDR1 and CDR2: ENHRY, SYGVKD. CDR3 bases: TGTGCCATCAGTGAAGTGAACGGAGACTTGAAGAATGAGCAGTTCTTC. The encoded protein is CAISEVNGDLKNEQFF.

This clone turned up a few times. This chain links TRBV7-3 with TRBJ2-7; tentative D call: TRBD2 (6 bases). V gave up 3 bases and J gave up 4 bases, with 16 bases separating them. Looked up from germline, CDR1 is SGHTA and CDR2 is FQGTGA. The CDR3 consists of 15 residues. CDR3 sequence: CASSLYGAGLYEQYF. For the CDR3, the DNA is TGTGCCAGCAGCTTGTACGGCGCAGGACTATACGAGCAGTACTTC.

The sample holds a few counts of this clone. The chain employs TRBV7-2 and TRBJ2-1; possible D gene TRBD2, 5 bases. This CDR3 region has 14 residues. V was clipped by 3 bases and J by 2 bases, with 8 bases between them. Germline loops: CDR1 SGHTA, CDR2 FQGNSA. The CDR3 bases are TGTGCCAGCAGCTTTGAGAGGGCCTACAATGAGCAGTTCTTC. Its protein is CASSFERAYNEQFF.